This T cell receptor (beta chain) was profiled in a study of blood T cell repertoires in COVID-19. Whole-study context: The United States, Italy and Spain were the sources of the acute and convalescent COVID-19 samples. T cells, B-cell-depleted T cells, or PBMCs supplied cDNA or gDNA.

Original analysis: Scientists estimated how many nucleated cells there were by amplifying reference gene primers. TCRdb keeps only in-frame clones here, not all; method: immunoSEQ multiplex PCR. The V and J calls and clone size come from that table; D and trimming were worked out from the DNA. The table records roughly 230,000 clones, 83% of them present only once. This clone was seen only a few times. The TCR was taken from a woman aged 45-65 years with acute or convalescent COVID-19. The sequenced material came from peripheral blood.

Here the CDR3 DNA reads TGTGCCAGCAGCTTGTGGACAGGGGGGAATGGCTACACCTTC. It encodes CASSLWTGGNGYTF. This chain uses TRBV9 with TRBJ1-2, with 10 positions matching TRBD1. This CDR3 region has 14 residues. Trimming at V came to 4 bases and at J to 6 bases, leaving 6 bases not matched to a gene. Germline V CDR1 and CDR2: SGDLS, YYNGEE.